The 19 T cell receptor beta chains below all came from one sample that was sequenced in a study of T cells in Graves' hyperthyroidism and ophthalmopathy. Researchers took RNA transcripts and amplified the TCR beta CDR3 regions from them. Carried out on the TCR CDR3, a first-round RT-PCR used the HTBI primer set. MiXCR was run by TCRdb on the multiplex PCR reads, yielding one entry per CDR3 protein. Seen here are fewer than 400,000 distinct CDR3 sequences, around 25% observed once, and the top ten hold more than 60%. The source material was blood. The receptor set was obtained from a middle-aged man with Graves' hyperthyroidism.

The CDR3 DNA follows: TGCAGTGCTAGTGACAGAACTAATGAAAAACTGTTTTTT. It yields the protein CSASDRTNEKLFF. The chain recombines TRBV20-1 with TRBJ1-4; D perhaps matches TRBD1 (5 bases). Per germline, CDR1 DFQATT and CDR2 SNEGSKA (reference sequence). The V and J ends lost 3 bases and 1 base respectively, with 6 bases between them. The CDR3 is 13 residues long.

The V call is TRBV6-5, the J call TRBJ2-2; 7 bases are a match to TRBD2. With V trimmed by 2 bases and J by 2 bases, 8 bases remained unmatched. Germline V gene sequence: CDR1 MNHEY, CDR2 SVGAGI. This CDR3 is 17 amino acids long. In DNA, the CDR3 is TGTGCCAGCAGTTACACCCGGCTAGCGGTAAACACCGGGGAGCTGTTTTTT. It codes for CASSYTRLAVNTGELFF.

The chain has TRBV12-3 or TRBV12-4 and TRBJ2-1, with D uncertain. V shed 5 bases and J shed 9 bases, with 8 bases lying between them. CDR3 length equals 11 residues. CDR3 sequence (DNA): TGTGCCAGCAGTAATAGCCGTGAGCAGTTCTTC. It yields the protein CASSNSREQFF.

This clonotype was counted at least ten times. This chain uses TRBV28 with TRBJ2-2; 12 positions match TRBD1. The CDR3 has 17 amino acids. Losses at the gene ends were 0 bases for V and 4 bases for J; bases not matched to a gene: 3. Per germline, CDR1 MDHEN and CDR2 SYDVKM. The CDR3 bases are TGTGCCAGCAGTTTATGGGGGACAGGGGGCGTCACCGGGGAGCTGTTTTTT. Translating gives CASSLWGTGGVTGELFF.

There are a few counts of this clonotype. The chain is built from TRBV3-1 and TRBJ2-7; D is unresolved. Trimming cost V 4 bases and J 0 bases, with 10 bases left between them. Germline V CDR1 and CDR2: LGHDT, YNNKEL (reference sequence). The CDR3 totals 14 residues. In DNA form, the CDR3 reads TGTGCCAGCAGCCCGGCCTTAAGCTCCTACGAGCAGTACTTC. Translating gives CASSPALSSYEQYF.

The rearrangement joins TRBV7-3 to TRBJ2-2, with 10 bases that match TRBD2. Looked up from germline, CDR1 is SGHTA and CDR2 is FQGTGA. The CDR3 is made up of 16 amino acids. Trimming took 5 bases from V and 7 from J; bases not matched to a gene: 10. The CDR3 here is CASSPPSGRAVGELFF. In nucleotides, the CDR3 is TGTGCCAGCAGCCCCCCAAGCGGGAGGGCCGTCGGGGAGCTGTTTTTT.

V usage is TRBV28 and J usage is TRBJ1-2, with D perhaps TRBD1 (5 bases). Looked up from germline, CDR1 is MDHEN and CDR2 is SYDVKM. The CDR3 covers 12 residues. The CDR3 is CACTVRGYGYTF. DNA for the CDR3: TGTGCATGTACTGTTAGGGGCTATGGCTACACCTTC.

This sequence joins TRBV7-9 and TRBJ2-1, with TRBD2 matching over 8 bases. The CDR3 has 14 amino acids. V lost 0 bases to trimming and J lost 9 bases; unmatched junction nucleotides: 4. In germline, CDR1 is SEHNR, CDR2 FQNEAQ (reference sequence). The CDR3, as DNA: TGTGCCAGCAGCTTAGCGGGGACTAGTGGTGAGCAGTTCTTC. It codes for CASSLAGTSGEQFF.

The chain couples TRBV7-9 to TRBJ1-5; D is ambiguous. This CDR3 spans 15 amino acids. CDR1 and CDR2 (germline): SEHNR, FQNEAQ (reference sequence). Trimming cost V 3 bases and J 6 bases, with 15 bases left between them. CDR3 nucleotide sequence: TGTGCCAGCAGCTTCGGAGTGGGGTTCGGTCAGCCCCAGCATTTT. This translates into CASSFGVGFGQPQHF. Drawing the rest from reference TRBV7-9 and TRBJ1-5, the complete variable domain is DTGVSQNPRHKITKRGQNVTFRCDPISEHNRLYWYRQTLGQGPEFLTYFQNEAQLEKSRLLSDRFSAERPKGSFSTLEIQRTEQGDSAMYLCASSFGVGFGQPQHFGDGTRLSIL.

A remark on this clonotype: A much larger clone differs from this one at a single base, so this may be a read error. The J gene is TRBJ2-1, the V gene TRBV7-6; the D gene is possibly TRBD1 (5 bases). V lost 5 bases and J 9 bases, leaving 14 bases between the germline ends. The CDR3 sequence is 13 residues long. Germline V gene sequence: CDR1 SGHVS, CDR2 FNYEAQ. Written as DNA, the CDR3 is TGTGCCAGCAGCCCGCACAGGTCTGGTGAGCAGTTCTTC. As protein: CASSPHRSGEQFF.

At least ten counts were recorded for this clonotype. The rearrangement links TRBV3-1 to TRBJ1-1; D ambiguous. Between the trimmed V and J ends, which lost 7 bases and 0 bases, there was a span of 9 bases. CDR3 length equals 13 residues. Germline CDR1 is LGHDT and CDR2 is YNNKEL (reference sequence). The DNA of the CDR3 is TGTGCCAGCACCCCCGTGATGAACACTGAAGCTTTCTTT. As protein: CASTPVMNTEAFF.

This clonotype was observed a few times. This chain links TRBV29-1 with TRBJ2-5; D is possibly TRBD1 (6 bases). V shed 5 bases and J shed 1 base, with 11 bases lying between them. The V gene's germline CDR1 is SQVTM and CDR2 ANQGSEA. CDR3 length equals 13 residues. In DNA, the CDR3 is TGCAGCGTTCCGACAGGCGCCCAAGAGACCCAGTACTTC. Its translation: CSVPTGAQETQYF.

This clonotype was observed a few times. A much larger clone is a single base away; this may be a read error. The chain carries TRBV28 and TRBJ2-1; D possibly corresponds to TRBD1 (6 bases). The ends were cut back, 6 bases at V and 4 bases at J, with 22 bases in the middle. The CDR3 is 17 residues long. The germline V gene has CDR1 MDHEN and CDR2 SYDVKM. The CDR3 bases are TGTGCCAGCAGCCTGGGGGCTAGGATAGACCCGTACAATGAGCAGTTCTTC. It is translated as CASSLGARIDPYNEQFF.

The table lists this clonotype with a few counts. The chain links TRBV28 to TRBJ2-7; 7 bases align to TRBD1. This CDR3 is 15 amino acids long. Germline V gene sequence: CDR1 MDHEN, CDR2 SYDVKM. Germline trimming cut 8 bases from V and 0 bases from J; bases unmatched to any gene: 10. The DNA of the CDR3 is TGTGCCAGCCGTCGGGACAGTAAAAGCTCCTACGAGCAGTACTTC. Its protein product is CASRRDSKSSYEQYF.

J is TRBJ1-1 and V is TRBV6-6; D is unresolved. Germline V lookup: CDR1 MNHNY, CDR2 SVGAGI (reference sequence). The CDR3 runs to 15 residues. V lost 2 bases and J 0 bases, leaving 10 bases between the germline ends. The CDR3 bases are TGTGCCAGCAGTTACGGTGCTTGGGTGAACACTGAAGCTTTCTTT. Amino acid sequence: CASSYGAWVNTEAFF.

V is TRBV20-1 and J is TRBJ2-5, with 8 bases aligning to TRBD2. CDR3 size: 14 residues. Germline trimming cut 3 bases from V and 5 bases from J; bases unmatched to any gene: 8. Germline V gene data show CDR1 as DFQATT and CDR2 as SNEGSKA (reference sequence). CDR3 nucleotides: TGCAGTGCTAGGGGACTAGAAGGCAGGGAGACCCAGTACTTC. This translates into CSARGLEGRETQYF.

V and J are TRBV7-9 and TRBJ1-1, with TRBD1 matching 9 bases. Per the germline V gene, CDR1 is SEHNR and CDR2 is FQNEAQ (reference sequence). The CDR3 contains 14 residues. The V segment lost 5 bases and the J segment 7 bases; nucleotides outside the gene matches: 8. CDR3 coding DNA: TGTGCCAGCAGCCCCGGGACAGGGCGGGGTGAAGCTTTCTTT. It translates to CASSPGTGRGEAFF.

The chain is built from TRBV19 and TRBJ1-1, with D tentatively TRBD1 (5 bases). The CDR3 consists of 14 residues. Per germline, CDR1 LNHDA and CDR2 SQIVND (reference sequence). Trimming left V 5 bases short and J 3 bases short, with 13 bases between. CDR3 coding DNA: TGTGCCAGTAGTCCATCCGACAGATACACTGAAGCTTTCTTT. Protein: CASSPSDRYTEAFF. Filled out from reference TRBV19 and TRBJ1-1, the complete variable domain reads DGGITQSPKYLFRKEGQNVTLSCEQNLNHDAMYWYRQDPGQGLRLIYYSQIVNDFQKGDIAEGYSVSREKKESFPLTVTSAQKNPTAFYLCASSPSDRYTEAFFGQGTRLTVV.

This clonotype was picked up a small number of times. The DNA of the CDR3 is TGCAGTGCTAGTCCGGTGAACACCGGGGAGCTGTTTTTT. Protein product: CSASPVNTGELFF. V is TRBV20-1 and J is TRBJ2-2; D not certain. CDR1 and CDR2 from the germline V gene are DFQATT and SNEGSKA (reference sequence). The V gene lost 3 bases and the J gene lost 1 base, with 6 bases spanning the gap. CDR3 size: 13 residues.